This TCR beta chain was sequenced for a study of shared clonotypes between healthy human individuals. Study results and limitations: Against clonotypes common to all four donors, non-shared ones had lower generation probabilities. Shared clonotypes: about 4.6% naive CD4, around 4% naive CD8, over 2% memory CD4, under 0.5% memory CD8. The diversity represented, both genetic and in exposure history, was limited by few donors.

This clone occurred many times. The target antigen is unknown. V was pared by 7 bases and J by 5 bases, with 6 bases of the junction left unmatched. The CDR3 consists of 13 residues. Germline-derived CDR1 and CDR2 are SGHTA and FQGNSA. The assay was immunoSEQ multiplex PCR, and TCRdb's table has in-frame clones only and misses some. Of about 1 million clones listed, about 75% were seen once; the top ten hold 1.2% to 1.5%. This sequence joins TRBV7-2 and TRBJ1-1; 8 bases align to TRBD1. Source material: memory CD4+ T cells sorted from blood. The subset was: CD45RA-negative fraction. This TCR was sampled from a man between 18 and 35 years old in good health. The CDR3 DNA sequence: TGTGCCAGCACCCGGACAGGGCGGACTGAAGCTTTCTTT. Translation gives CASTRTGRTEAFF.